The clone carrying this T cell receptor beta chain was picked up many times. What it recognizes is unknown. This specimen belongs to a study of prognosis after radiotherapy for stage I lung cancer. Findings of the study overall: It was in patients who developed distant metastases that Shannon entropy after stereotactic body radiation therapy was lower.

V lost 4 bases and J lost 8; bases outside the gene matches: 13. CDR1 is LGHDT and CDR2 is YNNKEL in the germline V gene (reference sequence). This CDR3 comprises 16 residues. Researchers used two-round multiplex PCR to amplify TCR beta CDR3 starting from genomic DNA. Round-one PCR had primers specific to each TRBV and TRBJ gene. MiXCR, run by TCRdb on the multiplex PCR reads, gives a single entry per CDR3 protein. The sample lists fewer than 40,000 distinct CDR3 sequences, nearly 35% occurring once. Peripheral blood was collected in volumes of roughly 6 milliliters at each of two time points. This clonotype was obtained from a donor older than 45 with non-small cell lung cancer. Specimen: PBMCs, collected before or after stereotactic body radiation therapy (not recorded which). The chain has TRBV3-1 and TRBJ1-4, with 7 bases matching TRBD1. In nucleotides, the CDR3 is TGTGCCAGCAGCCCTAGACAGGGACTCATAAGAGAAAAACTGTTTTTT. Translated, it gives CASSPRQGLIREKLFF. Using reference TRBV3-1 and TRBJ1-4 for the parts outside the CDR3, the full variable domain is DTAVSQTPKYLVTQMGNDKSIKCEQNLGHDTMYWYKQDSKKFLKIMFSYNNKELIINETVPNRFSPKSPDKAHLNLHINSLELGDSAVYFCASSPRQGLIREKLFFGSGTQLSVL.